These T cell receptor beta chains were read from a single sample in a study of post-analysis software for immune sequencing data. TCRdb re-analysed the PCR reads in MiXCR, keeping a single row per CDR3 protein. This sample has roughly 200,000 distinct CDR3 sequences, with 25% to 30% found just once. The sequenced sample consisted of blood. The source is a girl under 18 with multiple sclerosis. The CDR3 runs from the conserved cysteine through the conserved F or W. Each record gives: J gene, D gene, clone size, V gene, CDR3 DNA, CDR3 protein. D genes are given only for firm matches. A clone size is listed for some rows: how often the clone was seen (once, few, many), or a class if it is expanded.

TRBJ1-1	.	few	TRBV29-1	TGCAGCGCTGGGGTTCCGGGCACTGAAGCTTTCTTT	CSAGVPGTEAFF
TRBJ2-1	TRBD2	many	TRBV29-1	TGCAGCGTTGCCCCCTTGGCGGGAGGATCCTACAATGAGCAGTTCTTC	CSVAPLAGGSYNEQFF
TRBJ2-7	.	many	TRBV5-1	TGCGCCAGCAGCCTCAGGGAGTCCTACGAGCAGTACTTC	CASSLRESYEQYF
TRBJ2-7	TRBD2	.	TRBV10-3	TGTGCCATCAGTTTCGGAGCGGGAGCGGCCGAGCAGTACTTC	CAISFGAGAAEQYF
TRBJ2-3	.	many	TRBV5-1	TGCGCCAGCAGCTTGGCGCTAGCCCCCGGAGATACGCAGTATTTT	CASSLALAPGDTQYF
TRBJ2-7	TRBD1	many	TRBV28	TGTGCCAGCAGTCCCGTGGGACAGGGGGCCTACGAGCAGTACTTC	CASSPVGQGAYEQYF
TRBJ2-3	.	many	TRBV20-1	TGCAGTGCTGATACCGGGGATACGCAGTATTTT	CSADTGDTQYF
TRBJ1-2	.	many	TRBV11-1	TGTGCCAGCAGCTCCAATAACTATGGCTACACCTTC	CASSSNNYGYTF
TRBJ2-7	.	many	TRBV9	TGTGCCAGCAGCGTAGGTCAGAGGGGCGAGCAGTACTTC	CASSVGQRGEQYF
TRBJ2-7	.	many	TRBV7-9	TGTGCCAGCAGCTTATTGTTGGGGACAAACACCTACGAGCAGTACTTC	CASSLLLGTNTYEQYF
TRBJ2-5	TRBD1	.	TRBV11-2	TGTGCCAGCAGCCCGGGACAGGGAACGGAGGAGACCCAGTACTTC	CASSPGQGTEETQYF
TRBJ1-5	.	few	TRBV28	TGTGCCAGCAGAGTCGGCACTACCAATCAGCCCCAGCATTTT	CASRVGTTNQPQHF
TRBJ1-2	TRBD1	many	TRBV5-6	TGTGCCAGCAGCTTCCCGGGACAGACTAACTATGGCTACACCTTC	CASSFPGQTNYGYTF
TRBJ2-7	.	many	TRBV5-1	TGCGCCAGCAGCCCCAGCGGCATCTCCTACGAGCAGTACTTC	CASSPSGISYEQYF
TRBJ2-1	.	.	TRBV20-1	TGCCGTGCTACCGAGGACCGATACAATGAGCAGTTCTTC	CRATEDRYNEQFF
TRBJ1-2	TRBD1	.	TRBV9	TGTGCCAGCAGCGCATCAGGGGGCGCGGGTGGCTACACCTTC	CASSASGGAGGYTF
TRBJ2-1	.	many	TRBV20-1	TGCAGTGCTAACTACTACAATGAGCAGTTCTTC	CSANYYNEQFF
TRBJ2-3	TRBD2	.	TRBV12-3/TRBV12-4	TGTGCCAGCAGTTTAGGGCGGGGGAGAGCAGATACGCAGTATTTT	CASSLGRGRADTQYF
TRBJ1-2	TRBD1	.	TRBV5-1	TGCGCCAGCAGACTAGGACAGGTTATCGGGTATGGCTACACCTTC	CASRLGQVIGYGYTF
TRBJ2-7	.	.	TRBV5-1	TGCGCCAGCAGCCCAGCCCCAGAGGGCTACGAGCAGTACTTC	CASSPAPEGYEQYF
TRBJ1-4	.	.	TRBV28	TGTGCCAGCAGTCTCATTTCAGGGGCTAATAATGAAAAACTGTTTTTT	CASSLISGANNEKLFF
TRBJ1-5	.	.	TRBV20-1	TGCAGTGCTACCCCGGACAGAGATAATCAGCCCCAGCATTTT	CSATPDRDNQPQHF
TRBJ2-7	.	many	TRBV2	TGTGCCAGCAGTGACCGTTCGGTGGGGACCGAATCCTACGAGCAGTACTTC	CASSDRSVGTESYEQYF
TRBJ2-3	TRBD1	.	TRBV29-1	TGCAGCGTTGGGTTTGGACAGGGTCGGGCTGATACGCAGTATTTT	CSVGFGQGRADTQYF
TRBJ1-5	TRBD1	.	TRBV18	TGTGCCAGCTCACCACGGGGAGGGGGCAGTGGCAATCAGCCCCAGCATTTT	CASSPRGGGSGNQPQHF
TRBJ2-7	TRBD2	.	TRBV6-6	TGTGCCGGCAGTTACTCGATCGGCGGGGGGACTTACGAGCAGTACTTC	CAGSYSIGGGTYEQYF
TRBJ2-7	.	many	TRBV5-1	TGCGCCAGCAGCCAACAGGATAACGAGCAGTACTTC	CASSQQDNEQYF
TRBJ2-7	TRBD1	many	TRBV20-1	TGCAGTGCTGTGGGACAGGGTTATGCCTCCTACGAGCAGTACTTC	CSAVGQGYASYEQYF
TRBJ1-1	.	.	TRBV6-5	TGTGTCAGCAGTCGGATCAGGAACACTGAAGCTTTCTTT	CVSSRIRNTEAFF
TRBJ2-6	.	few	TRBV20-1	TGCAGTACTAGAGTAGTCCGCTCTGGGGCCAACGTCCTGACTTTC	CSTRVVRSGANVLTF
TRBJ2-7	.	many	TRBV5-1	TGCGCCAGCAGCTTGGAGTCAGAGCAGTACTTC	CASSLESEQYF
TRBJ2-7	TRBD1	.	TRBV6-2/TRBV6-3	TGTGCCAGCACTCTAGGACAGGGGGCGATGGGCTACGAGCAGTACTTC	CASTLGQGAMGYEQYF
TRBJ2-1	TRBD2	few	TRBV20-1	TGCAGTACTAGTTCTAGCGGGAACTGGTATGAGCAGTTCTTC	CSTSSSGNWYEQFF
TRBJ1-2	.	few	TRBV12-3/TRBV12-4	TGTGCCAGCAGTTTAGATACCAGGTTTAGTGGCTACACCTTC	CASSLDTRFSGYTF
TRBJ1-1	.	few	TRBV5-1	TGCGCCAGTAGTCGGGGAGACGATGAAGCTTTCTTT	CASSRGDDEAFF
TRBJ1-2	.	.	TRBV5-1	TGCGCCAGCAGCTTGGGGCAGACAGGCTACACCTTC	CASSLGQTGYTF
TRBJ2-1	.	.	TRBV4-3	TGCGCCAGCAGCCAAGATTGGGATGCGAGCGAGCAGTTCTTC	CASSQDWDASEQFF
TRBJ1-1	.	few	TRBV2	TGTGCCAGCAGGACCCAAGGGGAAGTGAGCACTGAAGCTTTCTTT	CASRTQGEVSTEAFF
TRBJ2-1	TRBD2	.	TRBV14	TGTGCCAGCAGCCCCTACACCATAGCGGGAGATCTTAATGAGCAGTTCTTC	CASSPYTIAGDLNEQFF
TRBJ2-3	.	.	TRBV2	TGTGCCAGCAGCCCCAAGGAGGGTCTAGCGCGTCGGGCAGATACGCAGTATTTT	CASSPKEGLARRADTQYF
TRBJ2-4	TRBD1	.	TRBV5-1	TGCGCCAGCAGGCTGACAGGGTTAGCCAAAAACATTCAGTACTTC	CASRLTGLAKNIQYF
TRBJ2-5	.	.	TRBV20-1	TGCAGTGCTAGGGGTGGGGGGCTAGCGGAGAATGAGCAGTACTTC	CSARGGGLAENEQYF
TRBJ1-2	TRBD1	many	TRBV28	TGTGCCAGCTTTCGTTCCGGGACAGGGGGCGGCTACACCTTC	CASFRSGTGGGYTF
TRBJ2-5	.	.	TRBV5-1	TGCGCCAGCAGCTTGGGGGAGACTACGGCGCAGTACTTC	CASSLGETTAQYF
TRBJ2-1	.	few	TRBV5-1	TGCGCCAGCAGCTTGGAAGCGCAGAGCTCCTACAATGAGCAGTTCTTC	CASSLEAQSSYNEQFF
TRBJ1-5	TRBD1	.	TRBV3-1	TGTGCCGGCAGCCAAGACACAGGGGGCTTTCAGCCCCAGCATTTT	CAGSQDTGGFQPQHF
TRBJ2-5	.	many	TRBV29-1	TGCAGCGTGGGGGGACATCAAGAGACCCAGTACTTC	CSVGGHQETQYF
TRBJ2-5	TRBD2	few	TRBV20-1	TGCAGTGCTAGAGATCATCTAGCGGGGGGTGGAGAGACCCAGTACTTC	CSARDHLAGGGETQYF
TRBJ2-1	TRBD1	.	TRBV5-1	TGCGCCAGCAGCTGGGGGGGGGGACAGGGGTCCTTAGACAATGAGCAGTTCTTC	CASSWGGGQGSLDNEQFF
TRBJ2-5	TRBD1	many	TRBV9	TGTGCCAGCAGCGTAGGGAACAGGGGTGAGACCCAGTACTTC	CASSVGNRGETQYF
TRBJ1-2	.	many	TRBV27	TGTGCCAGCAGACAGGGCACCTTAAGTTTTGGCTACACCTTC	CASRQGTLSFGYTF
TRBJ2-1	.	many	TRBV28	TGTGCCACAGCCCGGGAGTACAATGAGCAGTTCTTC	CATAREYNEQFF
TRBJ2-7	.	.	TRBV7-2	TGTGCCAGCAGCCACACAGGGTTCTACGAGCAGTACTTC	CASSHTGFYEQYF
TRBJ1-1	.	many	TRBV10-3	TGTGCCATCAGTGAGTCTCAGGACCTGAACACTGAAGCTTTCTTT	CAISESQDLNTEAFF
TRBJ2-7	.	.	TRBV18	TGTACCAGCTCAAAAACCCGGGGGACCGCCTCCTACGAGCAGTACTTC	CTSSKTRGTASYEQYF
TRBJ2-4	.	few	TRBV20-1	TGCAGTGCTAGAGATCCGACTGAGTTGTACTTC	CSARDPTELYF
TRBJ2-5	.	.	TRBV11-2	TGTGCCAGCAGCTTAACCGGTGAGCAGTACTTC	CASSLTGEQYF
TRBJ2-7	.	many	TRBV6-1	TGTGCCACGCACGCGGGACACCCAGTCTACGAGCAGTACTTC	CATHAGHPVYEQYF
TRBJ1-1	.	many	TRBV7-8	TGTGCCAGCAGCTTAGGAGGGGACACTGAAGCTTTCTTT	CASSLGGDTEAFF